These 25 T cell receptor beta chains came from one sample sequenced in a study of cytomegalovirus exposure and HLA in healthy donors. The PCR contained 60 Vbeta and 13 Jbeta primers. Assay: immunoSEQ multiplex PCR; the TCRdb copy retains only in-frame clones and omits some. The sample lists 150,000 or so clones; around 84% were seen once. The sequencing input was PBMCs. Receptor source: a woman aged 35 to 49 in good health and CMV-seropositive.

The chain carries TRBV6-5 and TRBJ2-7; 9 nucleotides align to TRBD2. V was pared by 6 bases and J by 0 bases, with 3 bases of the junction left unmatched. The CDR3 is made up of 14 amino acids. Germline-derived CDR1 and CDR2 are MNHEY and SVGAGI. The CDR3 protein is CASRTSGTSYEQYF. In nucleotides, the CDR3 is TGTGCCAGCAGGACTAGCGGAACCTCCTACGAGCAGTACTTC.

On this clone: The junction differs from germline at one of its ends, possibly a read error. V and J are TRBV7-7 and TRBJ2-7, with 10 bases lining up with TRBD2. This CDR3 region has 14 residues. Germline CDR1 reads SSHAT; CDR2 reads FNYEAQ (reference sequence). As DNA, the CDR3 is TGTGCTAGCAGCCCCAGCGGGAGGGCCTACGAGCAGTACTTC. Translation: CASSPSGRAYEQYF. Looking up the rest from reference TRBV7-7 and TRBJ2-7 gives the full variable domain: GAGVSQSPRYKVTKRGQDVTLRCDPISSHATLYWYQQALGQGPEFLTYFNYEAQPDKSGLPSDRFSAERPEGSISTLTIQRTEQRDSAMYRCASSPSGRAYEQYFGPGTRLTVT.

The chain combines TRBV19 with TRBJ1-4; D perhaps matches TRBD1 (5 bases). The CDR3 loop spans 15 amino acids. The germline V gene has CDR1 LNHDA and CDR2 SQIVND (reference sequence). V shed 5 bases and J shed 4 bases, with 14 bases lying between them. In DNA form, the CDR3 reads TGTGCCAGTAGTTTTAAGACAGTACTTAATGAAAAACTGTTTTTT. It codes for CASSFKTVLNEKLFF. The full variable domain, in which reference TRBV19 and TRBJ1-4 provide the parts outside the CDR3, is DGGITQSPKYLFRKEGQNVTLSCEQNLNHDAMYWYRQDPGQGLRLIYYSQIVNDFQKGDIAEGYSVSREKKESFPLTVTSAQKNPTAFYLCASSFKTVLNEKLFFGSGTQLSVL.

The chain joins TRBV5-1 to TRBJ2-7, with 9 bases identical to TRBD1. V gave up 0 bases and J gave up 6 bases; unmatched junction bases: 4. This CDR3 is built from 14 residues. Germline CDR1 is SGHRS and CDR2 is YFSETQ. CDR3 DNA: TGCGCCAGCAGCTTGGATGGGACAGGGTTCGAGCAGTACTTC. Translation gives CASSLDGTGFEQYF.

The chain employs TRBV28 and TRBJ2-1; tentative D call: TRBD2 (5 bases). V was trimmed by 3 bases and J by 7 bases, leaving 19 bases between them. The CDR3 totals 16 residues. Germline CDR1 reads MDHEN; CDR2 reads SYDVKM. This CDR3 reads CASSLPLAGEVNEQFF. The CDR3 DNA reads TGTGCCAGCAGTTTGCCTCTAGCTGGAGAGGTAAATGAGCAGTTCTTC.

The chain joins TRBV10-3 to TRBJ2-2, with 12 bases lining up with TRBD2. J lost 7 bases, V lost 6 bases, and 9 bases had no gene match. Germline CDR1 and CDR2: ENHRY and SYGVKD. This CDR3 comprises 16 residues. This CDR3 is CAISETSGSPIGELFF. CDR3 DNA sequence: TGTGCCATCAGCGAGACTAGCGGGAGCCCCATCGGGGAGCTGTTTTTT.

This chain uses TRBV7-8 with TRBJ2-3, with D possibly matching TRBD1 (6 bases). V lost 4 bases and J lost 9, with 11 bases in between. The CDR3 runs to 12 residues. CDR1 is SGHVS, CDR2 FQNEAQ, per germline. This chain's CDR3 is CASSSIQGTQYF. DNA of the CDR3: TGTGCCAGCAGCTCTATACAGGGAACGCAGTATTTT.

The V and J genes are TRBV6-5 and TRBJ2-5; the match to TRBD2 covers 12 bases. Per germline, CDR1 MNHEY and CDR2 SVGAGI. V was clipped by 4 bases and J by 4 bases; unmatched bases: 7. This CDR3 spans 16 amino acids. CDR3 in DNA: TGTGCCAGCAGTTCTCGACTAGCGGGAGCCCCAGAGACCCAGTACTTC. Its translation is CASSSRLAGAPETQYF.

This chain uses TRBV2 with TRBJ2-3; TRBD2 agrees at 10 bases. CDR3 length: 17 residues. Germline V gives CDR1 SNHLY, CDR2 FYNNEI. The junction had 7 bases not matched to a gene; V was cut back by 2 bases and J by 2 bases. The CDR3 protein is CASSEMSGRVVTDTQYF. In nucleotides, the CDR3 is TGTGCCAGCAGTGAAATGAGCGGGAGGGTCGTCACAGATACGCAGTATTTT. The full variable domain, rest sourced from reference TRBV2 and TRBJ2-3, is EPEVTQTPSHQVTQMGQEVILRCVPISNHLYFYWYRQILGQKVEFLVSFYNNEISEKSEIFDDQFSVERPDGSNFTLKIRSTKLEDSAMYFCASSEMSGRVVTDTQYFGPGTRLTVL.

The chain links TRBV28 to TRBJ2-6; 9 bases are a match to TRBD2. The ends lost 11 bases at V and 2 bases at J; junction bases unmatched: 10. The CDR3 runs to 16 residues. Per the germline V gene, CDR1 is MDHEN and CDR2 is SYDVKM. The CDR3 region has the DNA TGTGCCGGCGGGGCGGGAGGGCCAACTGGGGCCAACGTCCTGACTTTC. Translation gives CAGGAGGPTGANVLTF.

The chain has TRBV18 and TRBJ2-3, with 14 bases lining up with TRBD2. Per germline, CDR1 KGHSH and CDR2 LQKENI. This CDR3 is 16 amino acids long. J was trimmed by 5 bases and V by 5 bases; bases with no gene match: 6. CDR3: CASSAGLAGEIDTQYF. Here the CDR3 DNA reads TGTGCCAGCTCAGCGGGACTAGCGGGAGAAATAGATACGCAGTATTTT. Drawing the rest from reference TRBV18 and TRBJ2-3, the complete variable domain is NAGVMQNPRHLVRRRGQEARLRCSPMKGHSHVYWYRQLPEEGLKFMVYLQKENIIDESGMPKERFSAEFPKEGPSILRIQQVVRGDSAAYFCASSAGLAGEIDTQYFGPGTRLTVL.

The chain joins TRBV5-1 to TRBJ2-1; the match to TRBD2 covers 10 bases. J gave up 4 bases and V 4 bases, and 20 bases lay outside the gene matches. Per germline, CDR1 SGHRS and CDR2 YFSETQ. CDR3 size: 20 residues. The CDR3 region is CASSPKGASGRGYPYNEQFF. The CDR3 DNA follows: TGCGCCAGCAGCCCTAAGGGGGCTAGCGGGAGAGGTTACCCGTACAATGAGCAGTTCTTC.

The chain couples TRBV10-1 to TRBJ2-7, with 8 bases that match TRBD2. The CDR3 runs to 13 residues. The germline gives CDR1 WNHNN, CDR2 SYGVQD (reference sequence). After removal of 3 bases from V and 10 bases from J, the junction contained 8 bases not matched to a gene. CDR3 region: CASSDSFSGGQYF. The CDR3 nucleotides are TGCGCCAGCAGTGACTCTTTCAGCGGGGGTCAGTACTTC.

For the CDR3, the DNA is TGCGCCAGCAGTCCCGGGACAGTATACCACAATGAGCAGTTCTTC. Protein sequence: CASSPGTVYHNEQFF. V usage is TRBV4-1 and J usage is TRBJ2-1; 7 positions match TRBD1. This CDR3 has 15 amino acids. Per germline, CDR1 MGHRA and CDR2 YSYEKL. Trimming cost V 6 bases and J 5 bases; bases outside gene matches: 10.

The gene calls are TRBV5-5 and TRBJ2-5; TRBD2 agrees at 14 bases. CDR1 is SGHKS, CDR2 YYEKEE, per germline (reference sequence). V shed 3 bases, J shed 3 bases, and the junction held 4 bases outside the gene matches. This CDR3 has 16 amino acids. CDR3 region: CASSSPGLAGEETQYF. For the CDR3, the DNA is TGTGCCAGCAGCTCTCCGGGACTAGCGGGAGAAGAGACCCAGTACTTC. Using reference TRBV5-5 and TRBJ2-5 for the parts outside the CDR3, the full variable domain is DAGVTQSPTHLIKTRGQQVTLRCSPISGHKSVSWYQQVLGQGPQFIFQYYEKEERGRGNFPDRFSARQFPNYSSELNVNALLLGDSALYLCASSSPGLAGEETQYFGPGTRLLVL.

The V call is TRBV7-9, the J call TRBJ2-1, with a tentative D call TRBD2 (6 bases). V lost 3 bases and J lost 0, with 9 bases in between. This CDR3 is built from 15 residues. CDR1 is SEHNR, CDR2 FQNEAQ, per germline (reference sequence). CDR3 protein: CASSFAGSSYNEQFF. Here the CDR3 DNA reads TGTGCCAGCAGCTTTGCGGGGAGCTCCTACAATGAGCAGTTCTTC.

This clone was detected only once. The sample holds other DNA sequences that translate to the same CDR3. The J gene is TRBJ2-3, the V gene TRBV5-1, with TRBD2 matching 13 bases. CDR3 length: 16 amino acids. V gave up 4 bases and J gave up 0 bases; unmatched junction bases: 2. The germline gives CDR1 SGHRS, CDR2 YFSETQ. The CDR3 DNA sequence: TGCGCCAGCAGCGCGGGACTAGCGGGAAGCACAGATACGCAGTATTTT. Translated, it gives CASSAGLAGSTDTQYF. Filled out from reference TRBV5-1 and TRBJ2-3, the complete variable domain reads KAGVTQTPRYLIKTRGQQVTLSCSPISGHRSVSWYQQTPGQGLQFLFEYFSETQRNKGNFPGRFSGRQFSNSRSEMNVSTLELGDSALYLCASSAGLAGSTDTQYFGPGTRLTVL.

V usage is TRBV19 and J usage is TRBJ2-5; D is ambiguous. CDR3 length equals 12 residues. Trimming stripped 1 base from V and 5 bases from J, with 5 bases between. Per the germline V gene, CDR1 is LNHDA and CDR2 is SQIVND (reference sequence). The CDR3 reads CASSIGRETQYF. CDR3 DNA: TGTGCCAGTAGTATAGGGCGGGAGACCCAGTACTTC.

The chain carries TRBV28 and TRBJ2-7; 9 positions agree with TRBD2. With 6 bases clipped from V and 1 base from J, the junction kept 4 bases outside the gene matches. CDR3 length: 14 amino acids. Germline V gives CDR1 MDHEN, CDR2 SYDVKM. This CDR3 is CASRSGGRSYEQYF. The CDR3 DNA reads as TGTGCCAGCAGGAGCGGGGGGAGGTCCTACGAGCAGTACTTC.

This chain links TRBV5-1 with TRBJ2-2; weak D call: TRBD1 (5 bases). V was cut by 4 bases and J by 1 base, with 11 bases left in between. The CDR3 is 15 residues long. CDR1 and CDR2 (germline): SGHRS, YFSETQ. In DNA, the CDR3 is TGCGCCAGCAGCCCGGACATCATGAACACCGGGGAGCTGTTTTTT. Its protein product is CASSPDIMNTGELFF.

The chain joins TRBV7-9 to TRBJ1-5; tentatively, D is TRBD1 (6 bases). The germline V gene has CDR1 SEHNR and CDR2 FQNEAQ (reference sequence). This CDR3 has 15 residues. Trimming left V 1 base short and J 1 base short, with 8 bases between. CDR3 in DNA: TGTGCCAGCAGCTTAGGGACAGCGAGCAATCAGCCCCAGCATTTT. Translation: CASSLGTASNQPQHF.

This clone was seen a few times. The chain joins TRBV15 to TRBJ2-3, with D perhaps TRBD2 (5 bases). CDR1 and CDR2 from the germline V gene are LNHNV and YYDKDF (reference sequence). The length of the CDR3 is 13 residues. Trimming stripped 1 base from V and 3 bases from J, with 5 bases between. CDR3 bases: TGTGCCACCAGCAGAGCGGGGACAGATACGCAGTATTTT. This gives the protein CATSRAGTDTQYF.

The chain couples TRBV28 to TRBJ2-7; 12 nucleotides agree with TRBD2. V gave up 7 bases and J gave up 11 bases; unmatched junction bases: 9. This CDR3 contains 13 residues. Looked up from germline, CDR1 is MDHEN and CDR2 is SYDVKM. The CDR3: CASTYRLAGVKYF. The CDR3 DNA is TGTGCCAGCACCTACCGACTAGCGGGAGTTAAGTACTTC.

DNA of the CDR3: TGTGCCAGCAGCCCGGACAGGGGAGGGGTTGGGAAACTGTTTTTT. Protein product: CASSPDRGGVGKLFF. The V gene is TRBV11-2, the J gene TRBJ1-4; 9 nucleotides match TRBD1. Looked up from germline, CDR1 is SGHAT and CDR2 is FQNNGV. V lost 5 bases to trimming and J lost 11 bases; unmatched junction nucleotides: 12. The CDR3 is 15 residues long. Full variable domain (missing parts from reference TRBV11-2 and TRBJ1-4): EAGVAQSPRYKIIEKRQSVAFWCNPISGHATLYWYQQILGQGPKLLIQFQNNGVVDDSQLPKDRFSAERLKGVDSTLKIQPAKLEDSAVYLCASSPDRGGVGKLFFGSGTQLSVL.

V usage is TRBV7-8 and J usage is TRBJ2-2; 11 nucleotides agree with TRBD2. The CDR3 is 16 residues long. V was pared by 5 bases and J by 7 bases, with 9 bases of the junction left unmatched. From germline, CDR1 is SGHVS and CDR2 FQNEAQ. CDR3 loop: CASSQRTSGWVGELFF. CDR3 coding DNA: TGTGCCAGCAGCCAGAGGACTAGCGGGTGGGTCGGGGAGCTGTTTTTT.